The clone carrying this TCR beta chain was found many times. The antigen remains undetermined. Hyperthyroidism patients, all newly diagnosed, had under 2 months' duration and ages of 18 to 65. The evidence that diagnosis relied on was clinical symptoms, serum thyroxine, TRAb, thyroid ultrasound and orbital computed tomography. The record originates from a study of Graves' ophthalmopathy and Graves' hyperthyroidism. Study-wide findings and caveats: The model reached 55% to 71% sensitivity and about 72% specificity for predicting ophthalmopathy progression.

Beta-chain TCR CDR3 regions were amplified from RNA transcripts. An opening RT-PCR round employed HTBI primers and preceded a second-round multiplex PCR. TCRdb passed the multiplex PCR reads through MiXCR, listing each CDR3 protein once. The repertoire holds hundreds of thousands of distinct CDR3 sequences, approximately 21% seen once, with more than 2.5% in the top ten. Germline values: CDR1 SQVTM, CDR2 ANQGSEA. The CDR3 has 12 residues. V shed 8 bases and J 6 bases; nucleotides not matched to a gene: 7. The rearrangement links TRBV29-1 to TRBJ2-7; 10 bases map to TRBD1. Specimen: peripheral blood. The sequence came from a woman in her late teens or twenties with stable Graves' hyperthyroidism. The CDR3 DNA reads as TGCAGCTCCCGGACAGGGGGAGGCGAGCAGTACTTC. As protein: CSSRTGGGEQYF.